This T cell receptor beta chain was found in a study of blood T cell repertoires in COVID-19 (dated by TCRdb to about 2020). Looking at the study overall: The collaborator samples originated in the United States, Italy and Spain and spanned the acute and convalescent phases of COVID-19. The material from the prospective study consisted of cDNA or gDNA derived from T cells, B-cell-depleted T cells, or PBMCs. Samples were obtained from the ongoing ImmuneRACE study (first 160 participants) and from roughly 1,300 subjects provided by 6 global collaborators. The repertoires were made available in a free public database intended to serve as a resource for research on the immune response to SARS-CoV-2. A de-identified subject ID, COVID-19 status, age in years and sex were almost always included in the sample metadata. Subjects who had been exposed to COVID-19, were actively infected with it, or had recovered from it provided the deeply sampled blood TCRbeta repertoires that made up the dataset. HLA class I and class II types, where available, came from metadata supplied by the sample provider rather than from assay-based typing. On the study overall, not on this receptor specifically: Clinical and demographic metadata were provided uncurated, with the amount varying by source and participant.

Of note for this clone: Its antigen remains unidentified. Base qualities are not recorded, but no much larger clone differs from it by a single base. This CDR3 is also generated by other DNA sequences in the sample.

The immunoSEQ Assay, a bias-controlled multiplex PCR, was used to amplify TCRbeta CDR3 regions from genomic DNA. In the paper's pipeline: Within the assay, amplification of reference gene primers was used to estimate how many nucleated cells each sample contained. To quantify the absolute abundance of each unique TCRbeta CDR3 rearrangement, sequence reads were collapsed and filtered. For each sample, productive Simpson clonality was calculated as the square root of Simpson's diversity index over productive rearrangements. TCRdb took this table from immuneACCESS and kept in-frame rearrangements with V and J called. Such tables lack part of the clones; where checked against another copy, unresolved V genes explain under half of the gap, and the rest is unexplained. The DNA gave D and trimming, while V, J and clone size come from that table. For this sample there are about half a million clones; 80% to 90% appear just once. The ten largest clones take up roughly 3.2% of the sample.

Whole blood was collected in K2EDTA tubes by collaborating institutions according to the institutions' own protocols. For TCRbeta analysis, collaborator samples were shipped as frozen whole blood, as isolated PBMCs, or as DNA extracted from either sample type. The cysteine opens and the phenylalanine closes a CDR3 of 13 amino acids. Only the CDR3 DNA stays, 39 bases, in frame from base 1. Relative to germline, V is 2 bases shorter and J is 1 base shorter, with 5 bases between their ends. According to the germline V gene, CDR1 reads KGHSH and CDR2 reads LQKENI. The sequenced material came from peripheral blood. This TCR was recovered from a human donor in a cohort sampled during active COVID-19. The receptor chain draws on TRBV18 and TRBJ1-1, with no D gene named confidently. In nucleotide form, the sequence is TGTGCCAGCTCACCATCCGGGAACACTGAAGCTTTCTTT. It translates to CASSPSGNTEAFF.